This T cell receptor (beta chain) was identified during a study of cytomegalovirus exposure and HLA in healthy donors. A multiplex PCR was run with 60 Vbeta primers and 13 Jbeta primers. Method: immunoSEQ multiplex PCR; TCRdb's copy keeps in-frame clones and lacks some. The sample lists about 120,000 clones; 65% to 90% were seen once. This CDR3 spans 14 amino acids. Losses at the gene ends were 3 bases for V and 4 bases for J; bases not matched to a gene: 1. CDR1 is MRHNA and CDR2 is SNTAGT in the germline V gene. This sequence joins TRBV6-4 and TRBJ2-7, with 12 positions matching TRBD2. Sequencing was performed on PBMCs. The sequence came from a woman under 40 in good health and CMV-seronegative. The CDR3 bases are TGTGCCAGCAGTGAACTAGCGGGAGGTTACGAGCAGTACTTC. It codes for CASSELAGGYEQYF.